One sample yielded the 31 T cell receptor beta chains listed below, sequenced in a study of blood T cells in healthy people across ages. The authors ran a second PCR of about 6 to 12 cycles using a sample-barcoded 5' primer and a J-beta primer mix. TCRdb independently ran MiXCR on the 5' RACE reads; one entry per CDR3 protein. The table includes approximately 1.5 million distinct CDR3 sequences, roughly 32% detected once. Sequencing was carried out using blood. These receptors were obtained from a woman aged 25 to 39 in good health.

This clonotype was recorded many times. The chain uses TRBV20-1 and TRBJ2-3; maybe TRBD2 (5 bases). Germline V gene sequence: CDR1 DFQATT, CDR2 SNEGSKA (reference sequence). V was cut by 4 bases and J by 3 bases, with 11 bases left in between. There are 13 residues in the CDR3. This CDR3 is CSATDRETDTQYF. The CDR3 DNA follows: TGCAGTGCTACTGATAGGGAGACAGATACGCAGTATTTT.

The V and J genes are TRBV21-1 and TRBJ1-5. TRBV21-1 is deemed a pseudogene. The CDR3 spans 17 residues. The CDR3 region has the DNA TGTGCCAGCAGATATGGCGGATTAGGGTATAGCAATCAGCCCCAGCATTTT. It yields the protein CASRYGGLGYSNQPQHF.

This sequence joins TRBV6-5 and TRBJ2-7; 9 bases match TRBD2. CDR3 size: 15 residues. Germline CDR1 and CDR2: MNHEY and SVGAGI. The ends lost 5 bases at V and 5 bases at J; junction bases unmatched: 10. CDR3 in amino acids: CASSRPSGTLDEQYF. The CDR3 nucleotides read TGTGCCAGCAGTCGCCCTAGCGGGACCCTAGACGAGCAGTACTTC.

The chain has TRBV10-3 and TRBJ1-1, with no clear D. The CDR3 totals 14 residues. CDR1 is ENHRY, CDR2 SYGVKD, per germline. Between the trimmed V and J ends, which lost 3 bases and 5 bases, there was a span of 13 bases. The CDR3 loop is CAISERTPGTEAFF. DNA for the CDR3: TGTGCCATCAGTGAAAGGACCCCGGGGACTGAAGCTTTCTTT.

This clonotype was picked up a small number of times. V is TRBV3-1 and J is TRBJ2-3; D is ambiguous. The CDR3 extends over 17 amino acids. Trimming removed 0 bases at V and 2 bases at J, with 15 bases between. Looked up from germline, CDR1 is LGHDT and CDR2 is YNNKEL (reference sequence). CDR3 residues: CASSQEVENYHTDTQYF. CDR3 nucleotides: TGTGCCAGCAGCCAAGAAGTCGAAAACTACCACACAGATACGCAGTATTTT.

CDR3 nucleotides: TGTGCCAGCAGTTCGCTCCCCGGGGGATACAATGAGCAGTTCTTC. Its protein product is CASSSLPGGYNEQFF. The genes are TRBV6-6 and TRBJ2-1; TRBD2 might be the D (6 bases). The CDR3 contains 15 residues. The V gene's germline CDR1 is MNHNY and CDR2 SVGAGI (reference sequence). The V end was cut by 4 bases, the J end by 4 bases, with 14 bases between.

V is TRBV4-1 and J is TRBJ2-7; TRBD1 matches 7 bases. The trim removed 4 bases at V and 0 bases at J, leaving 6 bases unmatched. The germline gives CDR1 MGHRA, CDR2 YSYEKL. CDR3 length: 15 residues. Written as DNA, the CDR3 is TGCGCCAGCAGCCGAGAGACAGGGAGCTCCTACGAGCAGTACTTC. It codes for CASSRETGSSYEQYF.

This chain connects TRBV7-3 to TRBJ2-1; no clear D gene. V lost 4 bases and J lost 7, with 14 bases in between. Germline V CDR1 and CDR2: SGHTA, FQGTGA. This CDR3 region has 14 residues. The CDR3 sequence is CASSSSAVANEQFF. The CDR3 DNA follows: TGTGCCAGCAGCTCCTCCGCTGTGGCGAATGAGCAGTTCTTC.

This clonotype has more than one count but fewer than ten. The J gene is TRBJ2-3, the V gene TRBV9; D unresolved. This CDR3 spans 18 amino acids. Germline V gene data show CDR1 as SGDLS and CDR2 as YYNGEE. V was clipped by 0 bases and J by 1 base, with 18 bases between them. The CDR3 DNA is TGTGCCAGCAGCGTAGAAGCGCTACCCCCCCGTGGCACAGATACGCAGTATTTT. This codes for CASSVEALPPRGTDTQYF.

The V and J genes are TRBV6-5 and TRBJ2-1; TRBD2 matches 13 bases. The V segment lost 7 bases and the J segment 7 bases; nucleotides outside the gene matches: 4. This CDR3 is built from 14 residues. Germline lookup yields CDR1 MNHEY and CDR2 SVGAGI. The CDR3 reads CASNRLAGGNEQFF. CDR3 nucleotides: TGTGCCAGCAACCGACTAGCGGGAGGAAATGAGCAGTTCTTC.

The rearrangement joins TRBV4-1 to TRBJ2-1; 11 nucleotides agree with TRBD2. The germline gives CDR1 MGHRA, CDR2 YSYEKL. This CDR3 has 18 residues. V shed 1 base, J shed 4 bases, and the junction held 9 bases outside the gene matches. The CDR3 region has the DNA TGCGCCAGCAGCCAAGCGGGACTAGCGGCATTTGGTTACAATGAGCAGTTCTTC. Protein sequence: CASSQAGLAAFGYNEQFF.

This clonotype has a count of ten or more. This chain uses TRBV4-2 with TRBJ2-7; D is unresolved. Germline loops: CDR1 LGHNA, CDR2 YNFKEQ. There are 16 residues in the CDR3. V lost 1 base to trimming and J lost 4 bases, with 17 bases between them. The chain's CDR3 is CASSQVFQATIYEQYF. DNA of the CDR3: TGTGCCAGCAGCCAAGTATTTCAAGCGACGATTTACGAGCAGTACTTC.

The chain joins TRBV3-1 to TRBJ2-1, with 9 bases aligning to TRBD2. The V segment lost 7 bases and the J segment 7 bases; nucleotides outside the gene matches: 8. The germline CDR1 and CDR2 sequences are LGHDT and YNNKEL (reference sequence). There are 14 residues in the CDR3. CDR3 DNA: TGTGCCAGCAATCGCGGGGGGGCCTGGAATGAGCAGTTCTTC. It is translated as CASNRGGAWNEQFF.

This clonotype was observed once. The chain employs TRBV9 and TRBJ2-2, with D perhaps TRBD1 (7 bases). The CDR3 extends over 18 amino acids. Per germline, CDR1 SGDLS and CDR2 YYNGEE. Trimming cost V 1 base and J 0 bases, with 16 bases left between them. CDR3 DNA sequence: TGTGCCAGCAGCGTATCACATCGGGGGACAGCGAACACCGGGGAGCTGTTTTTT. As protein: CASSVSHRGTANTGELFF. The whole variable domain, filled in from reference TRBV9 and TRBJ2-2, reads DSGVTQTPKHLITATGQRVTLRCSPRSGDLSVYWYQQSLDQGLQFLIQYYNGEERAKGNILERFSAQQFPDLHSELNLSSLELGDSALYFCASSVSHRGTANTGELFFGEGSRLTVL.

A few counts support this clonotype. The genes are TRBV6-1 and TRBJ2-1, with 14 bases fitting TRBD2. Germline V gene sequence: CDR1 MNHNS, CDR2 SASEGT. With V trimmed by 4 bases and J by 3 bases, 5 bases remained unmatched. This CDR3 spans 17 amino acids. The CDR3 nucleotides read TGTGCCAGCAGTGTCCGCGGGACTAGCGGGGGCTACAATGAGCAGTTCTTC. Residues: CASSVRGTSGGYNEQFF.

This clonotype has a count of ten or more. CDR3 protein: CASSPLAGVEQYF. The CDR3 DNA follows: TGTGCCAGCAGTCCTTTAGCGGGAGTCGAGCAGTACTTC. The rearrangement uses TRBV28 and TRBJ2-7, with 9 bases matching TRBD2. Germline loops: CDR1 MDHEN, CDR2 SYDVKM. V shed 5 bases and J 6 bases; nucleotides not matched to a gene: 5. The CDR3 runs to 13 residues.

V gene TRBV5-6 combines with J gene TRBJ2-5; D is perhaps TRBD1 (8 bases). Judging by the DNA end, TRBJ2-7 fits better; the J call may be wrong. CDR3 size: 14 residues. Germline V lookup: CDR1 SGHDT, CDR2 YYEEEE. The CDR3 DNA reads TGTGCCAGCAACTCACAGGGGGGGAACTACGAGCAGTACTTC. Protein product: CASNSQGGNYEQYF.

A note on this clonotype: Relative to the germline gene, one junction end is altered; a read error may explain this. The J gene is TRBJ2-3, the V gene TRBV2; TRBD1 aligns across 9 bases. The CDR3 contains 14 residues. Germline V CDR1 and CDR2: SNHLY, FYNNEI. The CDR3, as DNA: TGTGCCAGCAGCTGGGACAGGGTTGCAGATACGCGGTATTTT. Translation gives CASSWDRVADTRYF.

This clonotype was seen once. The J gene is TRBJ2-3, the V gene TRBV6-6; 10 bases are shared with TRBD2. Germline-derived CDR1 and CDR2 are MNHNY and SVGAGI (reference sequence). The CDR3 is 13 residues long. The J segment lost 9 bases and the V segment lost 2 bases, leaving 2 bases of the junction unmatched. CDR3 protein: CASSYERGGTQYF. In nucleotides, the CDR3 is TGTGCCAGCAGTTACGAGCGGGGGGGCACGCAGTATTTT.

The chain employs TRBV7-8 and TRBJ1-2; D remains unclear. V lost 1 base and J lost 0, with 9 bases in between. Per germline, CDR1 SGHVS and CDR2 FQNEAQ. The length of the CDR3 is 15 residues. The CDR3 here is CASSLEAVPNYGYTF. CDR3 bases: TGTGCCAGCAGCTTAGAGGCCGTTCCTAACTATGGCTACACCTTC.

This clonotype was seen a few times. This chain uses TRBV3-1 with TRBJ2-5; D call uncertain. This CDR3 spans 13 amino acids. The V end was cut by 0 bases, the J end by 11 bases, with 13 bases between. Per germline, CDR1 LGHDT and CDR2 YNNKEL (reference sequence). The CDR3 region is CASSQDRLRRQYF. The CDR3 DNA is TGTGCCAGCAGCCAAGATCGCCTTCGAAGGCAGTACTTC.

In its sample, this clonotype was seen many times. The chain couples TRBV20-1 to TRBJ2-7; D unresolved. The V and J ends lost 6 bases and 6 bases respectively, with 21 bases between them. Germline values: CDR1 DFQATT, CDR2 SNEGSKA (reference sequence). The length of the CDR3 is 14 residues. CDR3 residues: CSANPEQVGGEQYF. The CDR3 nucleotides are TGCAGTGCAAACCCAGAGCAGGTCGGCGGCGAGCAGTACTTC.

To note about this clonotype: This may come from a read error, since a much larger clone is one base off. The rearrangement joins TRBV6-2 or TRBV6-3 to TRBJ2-7; 9 bases map to TRBD1. Germline-derived CDR1 and CDR2 are MNHEY and SVGEGT. CDR3 length: 14 amino acids. The CDR3: CVSSEGQGTYEQYF. In DNA, the CDR3 is TGTGTCAGCAGTGAGGGACAGGGAACCTACGAGCAGTACTTC.

This clonotype was seen a handful of times. J is TRBJ2-7 and V is TRBV7-6, with 9 bases fitting TRBD1. This CDR3 contains 15 residues. Germline lookup yields CDR1 SGHVS and CDR2 FNYEAQ. The trim removed 5 bases at V and 1 base at J, leaving 6 bases unmatched. This CDR3 reads CASSPRTGESYEQYF. The CDR3 coding sequence is TGTGCCAGCAGCCCTAGGACAGGGGAATCCTACGAGCAGTACTTC.

Details on this clonotype: A much bigger clone sits one base away, suggesting this may be a read error. The chain carries TRBV29-1 and TRBJ2-1; D uncertain. The J call may be faulty, since TRBJ2-7 better matches the DNA end. Germline lookup yields CDR1 SQVTM and CDR2 ANQGSEA. This CDR3 is built from 12 residues. The CDR3 region has the DNA TGCAGCGCCCACCTTACAACCTCCGAGCAGTACTTC. It encodes CSAHLTTSEQYF.

This clonotype was counted only a few times. V gene TRBV20-1 combines with J gene TRBJ1-2; 9 nucleotides line up with TRBD1. Germline values: CDR1 DFQATT, CDR2 SNEGSKA (reference sequence). After removal of 7 bases from V and 6 bases from J, the junction contained 6 bases not matched to a gene. The CDR3 spans 12 residues. The CDR3 sequence is CSGAQGADGYTF. The DNA of the CDR3 is TGCAGTGGCGCACAGGGGGCGGATGGCTACACCTTC.

This clonotype was observed a handful of times. The chain employs TRBV18 and TRBJ1-3; D call uncertain. There are 15 residues in the CDR3. The V gene lost 3 bases and the J gene lost 0 bases, with 9 bases spanning the gap. Germline CDR1 is KGHSH and CDR2 is LQKENI. The DNA of the CDR3 is TGTGCCAGCTCACCCCCGACCGTCTCTGGAAACACCATATATTTT. This translates into CASSPPTVSGNTIYF.

The sample holds a few counts of this clonotype. The chain carries TRBV9 and TRBJ1-4, with D perhaps matching TRBD1 (6 bases). Per the germline V gene, CDR1 is SGDLS and CDR2 is YYNGEE. The ends were cut back, 2 bases at V and 2 bases at J, with 10 bases in the middle. The CDR3 consists of 15 residues. The CDR3 DNA sequence: TGTGCCAGCAGCGTGACAGGCTGGACTAATGAAAAACTGTTTTTT. As protein: CASSVTGWTNEKLFF. Together with reference TRBV9 and TRBJ1-4, the CDR3 gives the full variable domain: DSGVTQTPKHLITATGQRVTLRCSPRSGDLSVYWYQQSLDQGLQFLIQYYNGEERAKGNILERFSAQQFPDLHSELNLSSLELGDSALYFCASSVTGWTNEKLFFGSGTQLSVL.

The gene calls are TRBV4-1 and TRBJ1-6; D not certain. Trimming shortened V by 0 bases and J by 4 bases, and 7 bases separated the two germline ends. Germline V gives CDR1 MGHRA, CDR2 YSYEKL. The CDR3 is 15 amino acids. The CDR3 spells CASSQERGYNSPLHF. CDR3 nucleotides: TGCGCCAGCAGCCAAGAACGGGGATATAATTCACCCCTCCACTTT.

This clonotype was counted between two and nine times. The chain joins TRBV14 to TRBJ2-5, with TRBD1 as a possible D gene (5 bases). The CDR3 spans 11 residues. V was clipped by 0 bases and J by 11 bases, with 7 bases between them. Per germline, CDR1 SGHDN and CDR2 FVKESK. The CDR3, as DNA: TGTGCCAGCAGCCAAGAGGGGCATCAGTACTTC. Translated: CASSQEGHQYF.

There are a few counts of this clonotype. The J gene is TRBJ1-5, the V gene TRBV20-1; TRBD1 agrees at 7 bases. This CDR3 contains 14 residues. V lost 6 bases to trimming and J lost 7 bases; unmatched junction nucleotides: 12. The germline gives CDR1 DFQATT, CDR2 SNEGSKA (reference sequence). The CDR3 nucleotides read TGCAGTGCGTACACAGGGGACGATGGGCAGCCCCAGCATTTT. As protein: CSAYTGDDGQPQHF.